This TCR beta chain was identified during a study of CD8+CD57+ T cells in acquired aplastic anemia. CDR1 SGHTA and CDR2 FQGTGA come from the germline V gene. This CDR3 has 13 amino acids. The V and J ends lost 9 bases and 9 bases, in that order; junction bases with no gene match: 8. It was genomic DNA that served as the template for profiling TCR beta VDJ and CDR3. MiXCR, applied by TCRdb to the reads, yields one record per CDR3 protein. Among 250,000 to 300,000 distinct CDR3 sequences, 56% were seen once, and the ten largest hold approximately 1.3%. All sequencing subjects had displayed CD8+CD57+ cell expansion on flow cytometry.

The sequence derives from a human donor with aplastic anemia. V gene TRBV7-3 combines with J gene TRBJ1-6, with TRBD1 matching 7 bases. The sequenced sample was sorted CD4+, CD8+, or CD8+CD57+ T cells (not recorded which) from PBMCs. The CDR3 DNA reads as TGTGCCAGTGGACAGGTGGGATCTTCACCCCTCCACTTT. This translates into CASGQVGSSPLHF.